This T cell receptor (beta chain) comes out of a study of cytomegalovirus exposure and HLA in healthy donors. Study at large: Within the Caucasian-associated ancestry cluster were approximately 77% of the roughly 400 genotyped donors.

13 Jbeta primers and 60 Vbeta primers were used for the PCR. Here immunoSEQ multiplex PCR was the method, and the copy in TCRdb shows in-frame clones only, minus some. Altogether under 250,000 clones are present, around 83% being singletons, with the ten largest covering about 10%. Notes on this clone: Its specificity is unknown.

Study observations and caveats: In a later analysis, TCR beta V- and J-gene trimming was associated with a missense DCLRE1C variant. There were reportedly fewer N-insertions in an Asian-associated ancestry cluster than the approximately 670-donor mean, in a later analysis.

The CDR3 is made up of 16 amino acids. From germline, CDR1 is SGHRS and CDR2 YFSETQ. V lost 3 bases, J lost 7 bases, and 20 bases lay in between. The receptor was derived from a woman in her 50s in good health and CMV-seropositive. Material for sequencing was PBMCs. The chain has TRBV5-1 and TRBJ2-4, with a possible D match to TRBD1 (6 bases). CDR3 nucleotides: TGCGCCAGCAGCTCCTCAGGGGCGAGAACTGGGAACATTCAGTACTTC. Translating gives CASSSSGARTGNIQYF.